The 20 T cell receptor beta chains in this list originate from one sample, sequenced in a study of blood T cell repertoires in COVID-19. Produced via immunoSEQ multiplex PCR; TCRdb's table is partial and in-frame only. Among approximately 260,000 clones, 88% were seen once, and the ten largest hold 10%. The sample was peripheral blood. The receptors were sampled from a woman aged 70-85 years with COVID-19, enrolled during active disease.

This sequence joins TRBV6-6 and TRBJ2-5; D is uncertain. Germline CDR1 is MNHNY and CDR2 is SVGAGI (reference sequence). V was pared by 2 bases and J by 4 bases, with 8 bases between. The CDR3 length is 13 residues. CDR3 coding DNA: TGTGCCAGCAGTTACAGTCAGGTAGAGACCCAGTACTTC. Translating it yields CASSYSQVETQYF.

J is TRBJ1-1 and V is TRBV28; 7 bases map to TRBD1. Unmatched junction bases numbered 6, after V lost 6 bases and J lost 5 bases. The length of the CDR3 is 13 residues. The germline V gene has CDR1 MDHEN and CDR2 SYDVKM. The CDR3 sequence is CASRAQGRTEAFF. The CDR3 region has the DNA TGTGCCAGCAGGGCACAGGGGCGGACTGAAGCTTTCTTT.

V usage is TRBV6-2 or TRBV6-3 and J usage is TRBJ1-2; 10 positions match TRBD1. Germline V gene sequence: CDR1 MNHEY, CDR2 SVGEGT. The CDR3 is made up of 16 amino acids. Trimming removed 5 bases from V and 8 bases from J; junction bases left unmatched: 14. This chain's CDR3 is CASSRQGAGLVIGYTF. The CDR3, as DNA: TGTGCCAGCAGTCGACAGGGGGCCGGGCTCGTTATAGGCTACACCTTC.

This chain joins TRBV30 and TRBJ2-7; 7 bases map to TRBD2. V gave up 4 bases and J gave up 3 bases; unmatched junction bases: 6. The CDR3 contains 13 residues. Looked up from germline, CDR1 is GTSNPN and CDR2 is SVGIG (reference sequence). As DNA, the CDR3 is TGTGCCTGGACGACTAGCAGATTCTACGAGCAGTACTTC. It specifies CAWTTSRFYEQYF.

The J gene is TRBJ1-1, the V gene TRBV27; D is unresolved. The ends were cut back, 6 bases at V and 1 base at J, with 9 bases in the middle. The germline CDR1 and CDR2 sequences are MNHEY and SMNVEV (reference sequence). This CDR3 contains 13 residues. The CDR3 nucleotides read TGTGCCAGCAGAAGGTCAGGGAACACTGAAGCTTTCTTT. Encoded protein: CASRRSGNTEAFF.

The chain links TRBV28 to TRBJ2-7, with 12 bases fitting TRBD2. The trim removed 1 base at V and 3 bases at J, leaving 7 bases unmatched. This CDR3 region has 17 residues. CDR1 and CDR2 (germline): MDHEN, SYDVKM. In nucleotides, the CDR3 is TGTGCCAGCAGTTTATTTGGGCTAGCGGGAGGGATCTACGAGCAGTACTTC. Protein product: CASSLFGLAGGIYEQYF.

The rearrangement links TRBV7-9 to TRBJ1-1; 8 bases are a match to TRBD1. The V segment lost 3 bases and the J segment 6 bases; nucleotides outside the gene matches: 3. This CDR3 is built from 13 residues. Germline CDR1 is SEHNR and CDR2 is FQNEAQ (reference sequence). This CDR3 is CASSFDRGPEAFF. DNA of the CDR3: TGTGCCAGCAGCTTCGACAGGGGTCCTGAAGCTTTCTTT.

This chain connects TRBV11-2 to TRBJ2-7, with 9 bases that match TRBD2. V lost 1 base to trimming and J lost 3 bases; unmatched junction nucleotides: 4. The CDR3 consists of 15 residues. Germline CDR1 reads SGHAT; CDR2 reads FQNNGV. The CDR3 nucleotides read TGTGCCAGCAGCTTAGTATTAGCGGGAGACTACGAGCAGTACTTC. Protein product: CASSLVLAGDYEQYF.

The genes are TRBV6-2 or TRBV6-3 and TRBJ1-2; 8 bases match TRBD1. Germline V lookup: CDR1 MNHEY, CDR2 SVGEGT. Trimming took 1 base from V and 14 from J; bases not matched to a gene: 6. The CDR3 is 12 residues long. CDR3 loop: CASSYYSGGETF. CDR3 in DNA: TGTGCCAGCAGTTACTATTCAGGGGGCGAAACCTTC.

This rearrangement joins TRBV24-1 to TRBJ1-2; TRBD1 matches at 7 bases. This CDR3 spans 14 amino acids. CDR1 is KGHDR and CDR2 is SFDVKD in the germline V gene. V lost 4 bases and J lost 7; bases outside the gene matches: 8. The CDR3 bases are TGTGCCACCAGTGACCAAACCGACAGGGCTGGCTACACCTTC. This encodes CATSDQTDRAGYTF.

The rearrangement joins TRBV5-4 to TRBJ2-7; D is undetermined. This CDR3 region has 15 residues. Germline CDR1 and CDR2: SGHNT and YYREEE (reference sequence). The germline V and J ends were trimmed by 3 bases and 3 bases, with 16 bases remaining between them. CDR3 in DNA: TGTGCCAGCAGCTCCCTCATAGATTTTAACTACGAGCAGTACTTC. The encoded protein is CASSSLIDFNYEQYF.

This chain links TRBV6-6 with TRBJ1-4; unclear D gene. Germline lookup yields CDR1 MNHNY and CDR2 SVGAGI (reference sequence). Trimming stripped 5 bases from V and 5 bases from J, with 9 bases between. This CDR3 region has 13 residues. In DNA form, the CDR3 reads TGTGCCAGCAGTCGGCAGAAAAATGAAAAACTGTTTTTT. It yields the protein CASSRQKNEKLFF.

The rearrangement links TRBV2 to TRBJ1-5; D gene ambiguous. The CDR3 consists of 12 residues. Germline CDR1 SNHLY, CDR2 FYNNEI. V was clipped by 4 bases and J by 6 bases, with 7 bases between them. The CDR3 sequence is CASSGGAQPQHF. CDR3 DNA sequence: TGTGCCAGCAGTGGAGGCGCTCAGCCCCAGCATTTT.

The V gene is TRBV18, the J gene TRBJ2-7; 10 bases match TRBD2. Germline V gives CDR1 KGHSH, CDR2 LQKENI. The CDR3 contains 16 residues. Germline trimming cut 3 bases from V and 2 bases from J; bases unmatched to any gene: 7. Here the CDR3 reads CASSPRPGLATYEQYF. The CDR3 nucleotides read TGTGCCAGCTCACCCCGACCGGGACTAGCGACCTACGAGCAGTACTTC.

J is TRBJ1-1 and V is TRBV4-3, with D uncertain. The germline V and J ends were trimmed by 1 base and 1 base, with 13 bases remaining between them. The germline gives CDR1 LGHNA, CDR2 YSLEER. This CDR3 comprises 16 residues. CDR3 sequence (DNA): TGCGCCAGCAGCCAAGGCCGGGGATTGGGGAACACTGAAGCTTTCTTT. It codes for CASSQGRGLGNTEAFF.

This clone was seen a single time. The rearrangement links TRBV5-1 to TRBJ2-7; 7 nucleotides line up with TRBD2. V was pared by 3 bases and J by 3 bases, with 9 bases of the junction left unmatched. Looked up from germline, CDR1 is SGHRS and CDR2 is YFSETQ. The CDR3 contains 15 residues. CDR3 residues: CASSSDPGGYYEQYF. DNA for the CDR3: TGCGCCAGCAGCTCCGACCCGGGAGGCTACTACGAGCAGTACTTC.

The CDR3 is CASSPYEGADEKLFF. DNA for the CDR3: TGTGCCAGCAGCCCTTACGAGGGGGCGGATGAAAAACTGTTTTTT. The chain recombines TRBV5-6 with TRBJ1-4, with 7 bases lining up with TRBD1. V trimming: 4 bases; J trimming: 6 bases; junction bases outside the gene matches: 9. The CDR3 is 15 residues long. The germline gives CDR1 SGHDT, CDR2 YYEEEE.

The V gene is TRBV7-8, the J gene TRBJ2-3, with 7 bases fitting TRBD2. The CDR3 contains 16 residues. V shed 1 base, J shed 2 bases, and the junction held 6 bases outside the gene matches. Looked up from germline, CDR1 is SGHVS and CDR2 is FQNEAQ. The CDR3 DNA reads as TGTGCCAGCAGCTTAGTTCCAGCGGGGATCACAGATACGCAGTATTTT. Translation gives CASSLVPAGITDTQYF.

J is TRBJ1-1 and V is TRBV6-2 or TRBV6-3, with a weak D call TRBD1 (6 bases). This CDR3 is 15 amino acids long. Between the trimmed V and J ends, which lost 2 bases and 1 base, there was a span of 11 bases. Germline V gene data show CDR1 as MNHEY and CDR2 as SVGEGT. CDR3 nucleotide sequence: TGTGCCAGCAGTTACGCGGGGGCGGGGAACACTGAAGCTTTCTTT. This translates into CASSYAGAGNTEAFF.

The rearrangement links TRBV5-1 to TRBJ1-1; 9 bases agree with TRBD1. The V gene end was trimmed by 4 bases and the J gene end by 0 bases; junction bases not matched to a gene: 7. The CDR3 totals 16 residues. CDR1 and CDR2 from the germline V gene are SGHRS and YFSETQ. The chain's CDR3 is CASSTRQGGMNTEAFF. The CDR3 nucleotides read TGCGCCAGCAGCACGAGACAGGGGGGAATGAACACTGAAGCTTTCTTT.